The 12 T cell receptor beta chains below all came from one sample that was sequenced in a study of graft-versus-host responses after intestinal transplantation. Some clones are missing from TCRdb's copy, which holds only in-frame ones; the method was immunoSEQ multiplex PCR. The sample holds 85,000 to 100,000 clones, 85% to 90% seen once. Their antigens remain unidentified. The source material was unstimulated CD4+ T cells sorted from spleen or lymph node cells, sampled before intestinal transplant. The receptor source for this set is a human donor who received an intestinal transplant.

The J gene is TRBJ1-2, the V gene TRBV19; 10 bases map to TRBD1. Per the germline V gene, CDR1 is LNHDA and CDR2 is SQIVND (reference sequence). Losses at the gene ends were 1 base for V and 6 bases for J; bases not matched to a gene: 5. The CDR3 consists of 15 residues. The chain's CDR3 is CASSIVTGGADGYTF. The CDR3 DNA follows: TGTGCCAGTAGTATAGTGACAGGGGGCGCCGATGGCTACACCTTC. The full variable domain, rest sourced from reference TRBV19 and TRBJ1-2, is DGGITQSPKYLFRKEGQNVTLSCEQNLNHDAMYWYRQDPGQGLRLIYYSQIVNDFQKGDIAEGYSVSREKKESFPLTVTSAQKNPTAFYLCASSIVTGGADGYTFGSGTRLTVV.

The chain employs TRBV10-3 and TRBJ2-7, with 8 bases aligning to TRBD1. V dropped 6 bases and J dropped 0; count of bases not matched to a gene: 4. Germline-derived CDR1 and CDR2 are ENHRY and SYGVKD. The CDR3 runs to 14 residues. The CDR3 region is CAISRTGNSYEQYF. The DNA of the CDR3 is TGTGCCATCAGCCGGACAGGGAACTCCTACGAGCAGTACTTC.

CDR3 loop: CSVFRAGLRQDTQYF. As DNA, the CDR3 is TGCAGCGTCTTCCGAGCGGGACTCCGGCAAGATACGCAGTATTTT. V usage is TRBV29-1 and J usage is TRBJ2-3, with 7 bases aligning to TRBD2. Per the germline V gene, CDR1 is SQVTM and CDR2 is ANQGSEA. CDR3 length: 15 amino acids. V lost 6 bases and J lost 5; bases outside the gene matches: 14.

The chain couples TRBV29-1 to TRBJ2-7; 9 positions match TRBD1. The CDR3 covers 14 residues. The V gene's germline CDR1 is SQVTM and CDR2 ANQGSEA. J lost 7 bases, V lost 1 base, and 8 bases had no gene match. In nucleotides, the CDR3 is TGCAGCGTTGAAGCGGACAGGGGTCTAAGGGAGCAGTACTTC. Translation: CSVEADRGLREQYF.

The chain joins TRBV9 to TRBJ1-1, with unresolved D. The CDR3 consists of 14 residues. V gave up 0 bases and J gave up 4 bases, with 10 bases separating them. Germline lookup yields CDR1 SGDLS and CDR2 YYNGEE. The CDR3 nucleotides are TGTGCCAGCAGCGTAGCATCCCGGAGCACTGAAGCTTTCTTT. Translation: CASSVASRSTEAFF.

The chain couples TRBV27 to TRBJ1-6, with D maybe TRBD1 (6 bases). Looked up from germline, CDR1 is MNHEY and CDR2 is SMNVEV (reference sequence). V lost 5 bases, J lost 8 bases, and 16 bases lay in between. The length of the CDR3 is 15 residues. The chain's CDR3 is CASSREGGVDSPLHF. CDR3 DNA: TGTGCCAGCAGTCGGGAAGGGGGTGTGGATTCACCCCTCCACTTT.

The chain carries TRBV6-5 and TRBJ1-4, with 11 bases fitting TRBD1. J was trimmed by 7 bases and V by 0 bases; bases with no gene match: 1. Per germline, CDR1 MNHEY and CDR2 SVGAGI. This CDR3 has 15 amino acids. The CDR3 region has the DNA TGTGCCAGCAGTTACTCGGACAGGGGGCTTGAAAAACTGTTTTTT. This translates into CASSYSDRGLEKLFF.

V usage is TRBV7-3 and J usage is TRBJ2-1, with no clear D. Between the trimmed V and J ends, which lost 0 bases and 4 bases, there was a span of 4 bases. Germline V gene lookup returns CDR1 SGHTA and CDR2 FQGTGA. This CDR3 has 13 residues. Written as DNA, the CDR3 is TGTGCCAGCAGCTTAACCGCGTACAATGAGCAGTTCTTC. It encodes CASSLTAYNEQFF.

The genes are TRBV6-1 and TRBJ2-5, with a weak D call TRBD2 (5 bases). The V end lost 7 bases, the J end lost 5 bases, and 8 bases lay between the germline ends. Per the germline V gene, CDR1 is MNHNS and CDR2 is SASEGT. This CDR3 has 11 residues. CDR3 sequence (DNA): TGTGCCAGCACCCTAGCTGAGACCCAGTACTTC. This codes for CASTLAETQYF.

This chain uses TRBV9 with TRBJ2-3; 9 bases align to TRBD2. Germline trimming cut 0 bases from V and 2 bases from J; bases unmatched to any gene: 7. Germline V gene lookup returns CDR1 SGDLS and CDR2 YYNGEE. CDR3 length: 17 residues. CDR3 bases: TGTGCCAGCAGCGTAGACGCGTCTAGCGGGAACACAGATACGCAGTATTTT. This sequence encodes CASSVDASSGNTDTQYF.

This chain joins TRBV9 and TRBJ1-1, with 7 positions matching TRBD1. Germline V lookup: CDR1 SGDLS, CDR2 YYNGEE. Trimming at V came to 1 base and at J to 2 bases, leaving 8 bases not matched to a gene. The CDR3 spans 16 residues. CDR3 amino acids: CASSVPSGTANTEAFF. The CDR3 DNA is TGTGCCAGCAGCGTACCCTCGGGGACAGCAAACACTGAAGCTTTCTTT.

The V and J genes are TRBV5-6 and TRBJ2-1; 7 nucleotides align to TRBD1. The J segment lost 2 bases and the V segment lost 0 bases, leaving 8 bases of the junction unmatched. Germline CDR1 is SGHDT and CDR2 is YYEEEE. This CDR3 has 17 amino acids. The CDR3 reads CASSLARQGATYNEQFF. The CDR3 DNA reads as TGTGCCAGCAGCTTGGCCCGACAGGGAGCGACCTACAATGAGCAGTTCTTC.